The rows below give T cell receptor beta chains drawn from one sample of a study of cytomegalovirus exposure and HLA in healthy donors. The method was immunoSEQ multiplex PCR; TCRdb's version includes in-frame clones alone and lacks a portion of them. The sample records fewer than 200,000 clones, around 80% being singletons. Sequences were obtained from PBMCs. The receptors were gathered from a female donor in good health and CMV-seronegative. Each CDR3 is given with its conserved first and last residue. The order of the fields is CDR3 DNA, CDR3 protein, D gene, clone size, V gene, J gene. A D gene is named only where the DNA matches it firmly. Clone sizes are given selectively: once, few, many, or a class where the clone is expanded.

TGTGCCAGCACCTCCAGGGGTAGGAGCTCCTACAATGAGCAGTTCTTC	CASTSRGRSSYNEQFF	.	.	TRBV28	TRBJ2-1
TGTGCCAGCAGTTTATCCCCAGTGTTATCCGACACCGGGGAGCTGTTTTTT	CASSLSPVLSDTGELFF	.	.	TRBV27	TRBJ2-2
TGTGCCAGCAGTTCCTCCTTTTTCGGGACAGTAAGTCAAAAACTGTTTTTT	CASSSSFFGTVSQKLFF	TRBD1	.	TRBV28	TRBJ1-4
TGTGCCAGCAGCTTATTTGGGCTAGCGGAGCTGTTTTTT	CASSLFGLAELFF	.	once	TRBV11-1	TRBJ2-2
TGCGCCAGCAGCCCACACAGGAATCAGCCCCAGCATTTT	CASSPHRNQPQHF	.	.	TRBV4-1	TRBJ1-5
TGTGCCAGTAGGGGCATAGCGGGAGTGACCAAAAACGAGCAGTACTTC	CASRGIAGVTKNEQYF	TRBD2	.	TRBV19	TRBJ2-7
TGTGCCATCGGGTCCCCCTCCCCCGACTATGGCTACACCTTC	CAIGSPSPDYGYTF	.	once	TRBV28	TRBJ1-2
TGCAGCGTTGAGGACAGGGCCAGGGGTAACTATGGCTACACCTTC	CSVEDRARGNYGYTF	TRBD1	.	TRBV29-1	TRBJ1-2
TGTGCCAGCTCTACTCGGGGGAACACCGGGGAGCTGTTTTTT	CASSTRGNTGELFF	.	.	TRBV27	TRBJ2-2
TGTGCCAGCAGTGCCGGGACAGGGGTGGCTTTCTTT	CASSAGTGVAFF	TRBD1	.	TRBV2	TRBJ1-1
TGTGCCAGTAGTACGGGCTCCTACGAGCAGTACTTC	CASSTGSYEQYF	.	.	TRBV19	TRBJ2-7
TGTGCCAGTAGGCCGAGACAGGCAAGGGCGCCCCAGCATTTT	CASRPRQARAPQHF	.	.	TRBV19	TRBJ1-5
TGTGCCAGCAGCTTACGGCCGGGTGGCGACTACGAGCAGTACTTC	CASSLRPGGDYEQYF	.	.	TRBV7-3	TRBJ2-7
TGTGCCAGCAGCTCAACAGGGTCGGAAGGCTACACCTTC	CASSSTGSEGYTF	.	many	TRBV5-4	TRBJ1-2
TGCGCCAGCAGCCAAGATATTGGGGTAGGGGGCGAGCAGTACTTC	CASSQDIGVGGEQYF	.	once	TRBV4-1	TRBJ2-7
TGTGCCAGCAGCACCAGACAGCGATCCTCCTACGAGCAGTACTTC	CASSTRQRSSYEQYF	.	.	TRBV28	TRBJ2-7